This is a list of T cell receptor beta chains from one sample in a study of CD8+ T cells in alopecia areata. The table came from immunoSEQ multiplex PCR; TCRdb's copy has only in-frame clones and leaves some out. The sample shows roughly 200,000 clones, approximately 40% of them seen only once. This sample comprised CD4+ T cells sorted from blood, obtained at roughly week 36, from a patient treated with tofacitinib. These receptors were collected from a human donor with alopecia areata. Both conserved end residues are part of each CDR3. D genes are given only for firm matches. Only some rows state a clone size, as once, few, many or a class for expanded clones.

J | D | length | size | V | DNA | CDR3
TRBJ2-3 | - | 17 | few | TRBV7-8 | TGTGCCAGCAGCTTAGGAGGATTTGTCCAGAGCACAGATACGCAGTATTTT | CASSLGGFVQSTDTQYF
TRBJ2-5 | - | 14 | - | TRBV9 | TGTGCCAGCAGCGCCACAGGGTTCCAAGAGACCCAGTACTTC | CASSATGFQETQYF
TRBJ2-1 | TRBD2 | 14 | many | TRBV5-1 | TGCGCCAGCAGCTTTCCGACTAGCGGGGATGAGCAGTTCTTC | CASSFPTSGDEQFF
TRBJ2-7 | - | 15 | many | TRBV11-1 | TGTGCCAGCAGCCTCTCAGGACAGAACTCCTACGAGCAGTACTTC | CASSLSGQNSYEQYF
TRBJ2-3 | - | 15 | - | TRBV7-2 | TGTGCCAGCAGCGGTAGCGCTAGCAGGACAGATACGCAGTATTTT | CASSGSASRTDTQYF
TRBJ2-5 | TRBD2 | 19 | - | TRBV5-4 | TGTGCCAGCAGCTTGGGAGGAACGGGAGGAGGATTTAGGCAAGAGACCCAGTACTTC | CASSLGGTGGGFRQETQYF
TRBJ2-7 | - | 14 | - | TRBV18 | TGTGCCAGCTCACGATCGGGAAACTCCTACGAGCAGTACTTC | CASSRSGNSYEQYF
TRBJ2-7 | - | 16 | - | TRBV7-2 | TGTGCCAGCAGCCCGACAACAGAGACTCTCCTTCGGGCACAGTACTTC | CASSPTTETLLRAQYF
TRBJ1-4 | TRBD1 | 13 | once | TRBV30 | TGTGCCTGGGGTGACAGGGGGAATGAAAAACTGTTTTTT | CAWGDRGNEKLFF
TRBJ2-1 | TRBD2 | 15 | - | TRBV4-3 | TGCGCCAGCAGCCAAGAGGGAGGGCACCACAATGAGCAGTTCTTC | CASSQEGGHHNEQFF
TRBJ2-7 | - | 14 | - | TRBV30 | TGTGCCTGGAGTGTACTGAGGGAATCCTACGAGCAGTACTTC | CAWSVLRESYEQYF
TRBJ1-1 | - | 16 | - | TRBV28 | TGTGCCAGCAGTTCCCCCCGGACAGTCGGGAACACTGAAGCTTTCTTT | CASSSPRTVGNTEAFF
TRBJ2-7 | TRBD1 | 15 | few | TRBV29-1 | TGCAGCGTTGATAAGGGGGGACAGGGAGGGAACGAGCAGTACTTC | CSVDKGGQGGNEQYF
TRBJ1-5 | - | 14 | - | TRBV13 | TGTGCCAGCAGCCGCAGTGATAGCAATCAGCCCCAGCATTTT | CASSRSDSNQPQHF
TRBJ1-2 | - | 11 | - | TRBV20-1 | TGCAGTGTATCCGACCCTTATGGCTACACCTTC | CSVSDPYGYTF
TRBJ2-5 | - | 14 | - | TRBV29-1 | TGCAGCGTTGACCGGACGGGGCGCTGGGAGACCCAGTACTTC | CSVDRTGRWETQYF
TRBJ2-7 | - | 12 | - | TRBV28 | TGTGCCAGCAGTTTCGACTCCTACGAGCAGTACTTC | CASSFDSYEQYF
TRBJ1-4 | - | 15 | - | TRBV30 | TGTGCCTGGAGTGCCCAGGGAGCAACTAATGAAAAACTGTTTTTT | CAWSAQGATNEKLFF
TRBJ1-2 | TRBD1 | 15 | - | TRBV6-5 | TGTGCCAGCAGTTACCGAGACAGGGGTCCAATTGGCTACACCTTC | CASSYRDRGPIGYTF
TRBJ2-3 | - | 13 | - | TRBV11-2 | TGTGCCAGCAGCTTAGGCGGGCCCGATACGCAGTATTTT | CASSLGGPDTQYF
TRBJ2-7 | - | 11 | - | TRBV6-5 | TGTGCCAGCACCCTAGGGGGCGAGCAGTACTTC | CASTLGGEQYF
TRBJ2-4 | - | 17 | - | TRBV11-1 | TGTGCCAGCAGCTTAGGCCCCCGAGGTTCGGGCTTAAACATTCAGTACTTC | CASSLGPRGSGLNIQYF
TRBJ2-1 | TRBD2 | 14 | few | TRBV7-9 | TGTGCCAGCAGCTTAAGTGGCGGGGGGAATGAGCAGTTCTTC | CASSLSGGGNEQFF
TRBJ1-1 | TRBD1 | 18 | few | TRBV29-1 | TGCAGCGTGAGGGGGCGCGGGAGTATCAGGAATTGGAACACTGAAGCTTTCTTT | CSVRGRGSIRNWNTEAFF
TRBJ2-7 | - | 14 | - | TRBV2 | TGTGCCAGCAGTGAGAGGGGAGCGGACTACGAGCAGTACTTC | CASSERGADYEQYF
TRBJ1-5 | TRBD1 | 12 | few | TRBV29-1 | TGCAGCGTTGAACAGGGGGATCAGCCCCAGCATTTT | CSVEQGDQPQHF
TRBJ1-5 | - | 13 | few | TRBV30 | TGTGCCTGGAGTGGAGGAAACAATCAGCCCCAGCATTTT | CAWSGGNNQPQHF
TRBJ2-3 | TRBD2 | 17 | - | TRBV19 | TGTGCCAGTAGCCCAGCCGGACTAGCGGGCAGCCGGCATACGCAGTATTTT | CASSPAGLAGSRHTQYF
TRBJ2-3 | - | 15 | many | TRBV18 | TGTGCCAGCTCCGCCGAGGAACTAGTGAGCGATACGCAGTATTTT | CASSAEELVSDTQYF
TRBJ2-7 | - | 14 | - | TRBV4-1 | TGCGCCAGCAGCCAAGACCCCGGACAGTTTCAGCAGTACTTC | CASSQDPGQFQQYF
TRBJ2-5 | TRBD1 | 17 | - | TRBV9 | TGTGCCAGCAGCGCGAAACCGGGACAGTACCTTCAAGAGACCCAGTACTTC | CASSAKPGQYLQETQYF
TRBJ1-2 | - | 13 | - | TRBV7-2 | TGTGCCAGCAGTACAGGCCGCAACTATGGCTACACCTTC | CASSTGRNYGYTF
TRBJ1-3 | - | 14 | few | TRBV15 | TGTGCCACGAGTGGGGCCCCCTCTGGAAACACCATATATTTT | CATSGAPSGNTIYF
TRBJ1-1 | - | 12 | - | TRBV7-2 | TGTGCCAGCAGCCGTGACAGGCCTGAAGCTTTCTTT | CASSRDRPEAFF
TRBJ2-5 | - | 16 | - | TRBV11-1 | TGTGCCAGCAGCCCCGGGACAAGCCAAGCCCAAGAGACCCAGTACTTC | CASSPGTSQAQETQYF
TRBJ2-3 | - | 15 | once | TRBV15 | TGTGCCACCAGCAGAGAACAGGTCGGCACAGATACGCAGTATTTT | CATSREQVGTDTQYF
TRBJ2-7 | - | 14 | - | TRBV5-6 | TGTGCCAGCAGCACGGGCCAGGTCTCCTACGAGCAGTACTTC | CASSTGQVSYEQYF
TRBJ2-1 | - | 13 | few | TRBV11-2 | TGTGCCAGCAGCTTAGATCAACCGACGGTCAAGTTCTTC | CASSLDQPTVKFF
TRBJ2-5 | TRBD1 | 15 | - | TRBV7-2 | TGTGCCAGCAGCTTCCCGGGACAGGGGGGAGAGACCCAGTACTTC | CASSFPGQGGETQYF
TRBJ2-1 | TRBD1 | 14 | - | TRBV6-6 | TGTGCCAGCAGTCTGGACAGGGAAAGAAATGAGCAGTTCTTC | CASSLDRERNEQFF
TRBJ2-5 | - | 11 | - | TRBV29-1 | TGCAGCGAATTTTCATCGCGGACCCAGTACTTC | CSEFSSRTQYF
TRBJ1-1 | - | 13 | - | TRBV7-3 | TGTGCCAGCAGCATTCAGCCGAACACTGAAGCTTTCTTT | CASSIQPNTEAFF
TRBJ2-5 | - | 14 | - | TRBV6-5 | TGTGCCAGCAGTTACCCCTCTCAAGGCGAGACCCAGTACTTC | CASSYPSQGETQYF
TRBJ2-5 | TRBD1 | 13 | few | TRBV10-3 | TGTGCCATCAGGGACAGGGGGGGAGAGACCCAGTACTTC | CAIRDRGGETQYF
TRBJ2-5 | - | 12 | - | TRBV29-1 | TGCAGCGTGCGGCTCGAGGGGGAGACCCAGTACTTC | CSVRLEGETQYF
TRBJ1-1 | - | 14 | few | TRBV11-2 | TGTGCCAGCAGCTTCGGGACACCGAACACTGAAGCTTTCTTT | CASSFGTPNTEAFF
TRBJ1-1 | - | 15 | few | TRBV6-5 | TGTGCCAGCAGTTATAAGACAGGTCGGAACACTGAAGCTTTCTTT | CASSYKTGRNTEAFF
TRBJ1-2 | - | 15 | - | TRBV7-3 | TGTGCCAGCAGCTTAGGCGGGTCCCAGACCGGGAGCTACACCTTC | CASSLGGSQTGSYTF